Listed here are 21 T cell receptor beta chains from one sample, sequenced in a study of shared clonotypes between healthy human individuals. The repertoire was sequenced with immunoSEQ multiplex PCR; TCRdb's copy has only in-frame clones and lacks some. The sample gives almost 700,000 clones, about 91% of which show up once; approximately 25% is in the top ten. CD45RO-negative, CCR7-selected cells formed the naive CD8 fraction, which excluded terminally differentiated effector memory CD45RA+ cells. The sample was naive CD8+ T cells sorted from blood. These receptors all stem from a man aged 25 to 40 in good health.

The chain combines TRBV19 with TRBJ2-2; D gene unclear. Germline V gene sequence: CDR1 LNHDA, CDR2 SQIVND (reference sequence). V lost 8 bases, J lost 5 bases, and 15 bases lay in between. The CDR3 has 14 amino acids. CDR3 nucleotides: TGTGCCAGTTGTAGAGAGTCGCGGACCGGGGAGCTGTTTTTT. Its protein product is CASCRESRTGELFF.

J is TRBJ2-1 and V is TRBV4-1, with 7 bases aligning to TRBD1. CDR1 MGHRA and CDR2 YSYEKL come from the germline V gene. The CDR3 contains 17 residues. The V and J ends lost 1 base and 0 bases, in that order; junction bases with no gene match: 6. The DNA of the CDR3 is TGCGCCAGCAGCCAAGTCCCGGGACAGAGCTCCTACAATGAGCAGTTCTTC. It is translated as CASSQVPGQSSYNEQFF.

The chain uses TRBV30 and TRBJ2-7; D is tentatively TRBD1 or TRBD2 (5 bases each). V was shortened by 3 bases and J by 2 bases, with 14 bases between the two germline ends. Per the germline V gene, CDR1 is GTSNPN and CDR2 is SVGIG (reference sequence). The CDR3 is 14 residues long. The CDR3 spells CAWSEEDIPYEQYF. The CDR3 DNA reads TGTGCCTGGAGCGAGGAGGACATTCCCTACGAGCAGTACTTC.

The chain is built from TRBV6-5 and TRBJ2-1; TRBD2 agrees at 7 bases. The ends lost 6 bases at V and 8 bases at J; junction bases unmatched: 4. Germline CDR1 is MNHEY and CDR2 is SVGAGI. The CDR3 length is 12 residues. The CDR3 bases are TGTGCCAGCAGGACTAGCATCCATGAGCAGTTCTTC. Translating gives CASRTSIHEQFF.

The chain carries TRBV7-9 and TRBJ2-7, with TRBD2 matching over 15 bases. Per germline, CDR1 SEHNR and CDR2 FQNEAQ (reference sequence). The CDR3 is 17 amino acids. With 7 bases clipped from V and 0 bases from J, the junction kept 7 bases outside the gene matches. In DNA, the CDR3 is TGTGCCAGCATGGTGGGGACTAGCGGGAGGTACTCCTACGAGCAGTACTTC. This gives the protein CASMVGTSGRYSYEQYF.

As to this clone: The identical CDR3 is also encoded by other nucleotide sequences in the sample. V is TRBV7-9 and J is TRBJ2-1; no clear D. Trimming left V 2 bases short and J 6 bases short, with 2 bases between. This CDR3 contains 11 residues. CDR1 is SEHNR and CDR2 is FQNEAQ in the germline V gene (reference sequence). CDR3 nucleotides: TGTGCCAGCAGCTTAATCAATGAGCAGTTCTTC. This codes for CASSLINEQFF.

The rearrangement joins TRBV6-6 to TRBJ1-3; D is uncertain. Germline CDR1 reads MNHNY; CDR2 reads SVGAGI (reference sequence). Deletions cut 0 bases from V and 3 bases from J, with 3 bases between. There are 13 residues in the CDR3. In nucleotides, the CDR3 is TGTGCCAGCAGTTACTCGAGTGGAAACACCATATATTTT. Translating it yields CASSYSSGNTIYF.

The chain combines TRBV5-6 with TRBJ2-3; 7 nucleotides agree with TRBD1. Per the germline V gene, CDR1 is SGHDT and CDR2 is YYEEEE. This CDR3 contains 18 residues. The V segment lost 4 bases and the J segment 2 bases; nucleotides outside the gene matches: 16. CDR3: CASSPPGGVPPPTDTQYF. The CDR3 coding sequence is TGTGCCAGCAGCCCCCCAGGGGGAGTCCCCCCGCCCACAGATACGCAGTATTTT. The complete variable domain, with remaining parts taken from reference TRBV5-6 and TRBJ2-3, reads DAGVTQSPTHLIKTRGQQVTLRCSPKSGHDTVSWYQQALGQGPQFIFQYYEEEERQRGNFPDRFSGHQFPNYSSELNVNALLLGDSALYLCASSPPGGVPPPTDTQYFGPGTRLTVL.

V gene TRBV9 combines with J gene TRBJ2-2; possibly TRBD2 for D (6 bases). V was cut by 3 bases and J by 0 bases, with 24 bases left in between. Germline values: CDR1 SGDLS, CDR2 YYNGEE. The CDR3 is 20 amino acids. The CDR3 sequence: CASSARAEGQSFANTGELFF. The DNA for the CDR3 is TGTGCCAGCAGCGCACGAGCGGAGGGGCAATCTTTCGCGAACACCGGGGAGCTGTTTTTT.

The genes are TRBV6-5 and TRBJ1-1, with 7 nucleotides matching TRBD1. V was clipped by 6 bases and J by 7 bases; unmatched bases: 8. Germline values: CDR1 MNHEY, CDR2 SVGAGI. This CDR3 is 13 amino acids long. CDR3 residues: CASSGTRQGEAFF. The CDR3 DNA sequence: TGTGCCAGCAGCGGGACCCGACAGGGTGAAGCTTTCTTT.

The V gene is TRBV7-9, the J gene TRBJ1-1; 9 bases fit TRBD1. Trimming at V came to 5 bases and at J to 5 bases, leaving 3 bases not matched to a gene. The CDR3 extends over 13 amino acids. Germline CDR1 is SEHNR and CDR2 is FQNEAQ (reference sequence). The CDR3 DNA reads TGTGCCAGCAGCCAGACAGGGGGGACTGAAGCTTTCTTT. Translating it yields CASSQTGGTEAFF.

V gene TRBV2 combines with J gene TRBJ2-4, with TRBD1 matching 8 bases. The germline V gene has CDR1 SNHLY and CDR2 FYNNEI. The CDR3 is made up of 17 amino acids. V was pared by 5 bases and J by 0 bases, with 9 bases of the junction left unmatched. As DNA, the CDR3 is TGTGCCAGCAGTCTACGGGACAGGAGTTTAGCCAAAAACATTCAGTACTTC. Translating it yields CASSLRDRSLAKNIQYF.

The chain links TRBV27 to TRBJ2-3, with TRBD2 matching over 9 bases. The CDR3 totals 15 residues. The V gene end was trimmed by 2 bases and the J gene end by 2 bases; junction bases not matched to a gene: 2. Per the germline V gene, CDR1 is MNHEY and CDR2 is SMNVEV (reference sequence). The CDR3 DNA reads as TGTGCCAGCAGTTTACGCGGGAGGGACACAGATACGCAGTATTTT. Amino acids: CASSLRGRDTDTQYF.

The chain links TRBV6-6 to TRBJ2-3; maybe TRBD2 (6 bases). V lost 7 bases and J 1 base, leaving 9 bases between the germline ends. CDR3 length equals 13 residues. CDR1 is MNHNY, CDR2 SVGAGI, per germline (reference sequence). The DNA of the CDR3 is TGTGCCAGCACCCCTAGCGGCACAGATACGCAGTATTTT. Translated, it gives CASTPSGTDTQYF.

The CDR3 DNA reads as TGCGCCAGCAGCCAACGGGACAGCCGATTCACCGGGGAGCTGTTTTTT. Translation gives CASSQRDSRFTGELFF. The chain has TRBV5-1 and TRBJ2-2; TRBD1 matches 7 bases. The CDR3 consists of 16 residues. Germline CDR1 is SGHRS and CDR2 is YFSETQ. Trimming removed 4 bases from V and 4 bases from J; junction bases left unmatched: 10.

This sequence joins TRBV14 and TRBJ1-1; D is uncertain. V was shortened by 4 bases and J by 3 bases, with 12 bases between the two germline ends. The CDR3 loop spans 14 amino acids. The germline V gene has CDR1 SGHDN and CDR2 FVKESK. For the CDR3, the DNA is TGTGCCAGCAGCCCCCGTCATCAAGACACTGAAGCTTTCTTT. Translation gives CASSPRHQDTEAFF.

As regards this clone: Other DNA sequences within the sample encode an identical CDR3. The chain uses TRBV27 and TRBJ1-5; D is unresolved. V was clipped by 0 bases and J by 1 base, with 4 bases between them. From germline, CDR1 is MNHEY and CDR2 SMNVEV (reference sequence). This CDR3 spans 14 amino acids. CDR3 coding DNA: TGTGCCAGCAGTTTATCTGGCAGCAATCAGCCCCAGCATTTT. Protein: CASSLSGSNQPQHF.

This clone has just one count. The V call is TRBV9, the J call TRBJ2-7; TRBD2 is a possible D gene (7 bases). Trimming took 3 bases from V and 5 from J, leaving 21 bases between them. Germline loops: CDR1 SGDLS, CDR2 YYNGEE. This CDR3 has 16 residues. CDR3 sequence: CASSEPRGGALNEQYF. The CDR3 nucleotides read TGTGCCAGCAGCGAGCCCCGAGGGGGGGCGCTGAACGAGCAGTACTTC.

This chain joins TRBV5-5 and TRBJ2-2; TRBD1 matches 10 bases. Germline CDR1 and CDR2: SGHKS and YYEKEE (reference sequence). There are 16 residues in the CDR3. V trimming: 0 bases; J trimming: 6 bases; junction bases outside the gene matches: 5. The CDR3 is CASSLGDRGSAGELFF. The CDR3 DNA reads TGTGCCAGCAGCTTGGGGGACAGGGGATCGGCCGGGGAGCTGTTTTTT.

The chain joins TRBV7-2 to TRBJ2-1; 7 positions match TRBD2. This CDR3 contains 15 residues. CDR1 SGHTA and CDR2 FQGNSA come from the germline V gene. V shed 3 bases, J shed 0 bases, and the junction held 2 bases outside the gene matches. CDR3 protein: CASSFGGSSYNEQFF. CDR3 nucleotides: TGTGCCAGCAGCTTCGGCGGGAGCTCCTACAATGAGCAGTTCTTC.

V usage is TRBV25-1 and J usage is TRBJ2-4; 7 positions agree with TRBD2. V lost 8 bases, J lost 4 bases, and 5 bases stayed unmatched. Per germline, CDR1 MGHDK and CDR2 SYGVNS. CDR3 length equals 13 residues. The CDR3 DNA is TGTGCCAGCGCAACCGGGGGGAAAAACATTCAGTACTTC. It is translated as CASATGGKNIQYF. Complete variable domain (other parts from reference TRBV25-1 and TRBJ2-4): EADIYQTPRYLVIGTGKKITLECSQTMGHDKMYWYQQDPGMELHLIHYSYGVNSTEKGDLSSESTVSRIRTEHFPLTLESARPSHTSQYLCASATGGKNIQYFGAGTRLSVL.